The 19 T cell receptor beta chains reported below all come from one sample, sequenced in a study of blood T cell repertoires in COVID-19. Profiling relied on immunoSEQ multiplex PCR, and the TCRdb table lists in-frame clones only, not all of them. Of 65,000 to 75,000 clones listed, 60% to 80% were seen once; the top ten hold roughly 12%. Sequenced input: peripheral blood. All receptors come from a human donor in a cohort sampled during active COVID-19.

This clone showed up just once. The chain links TRBV7-6 to TRBJ2-7, with TRBD2 matching 7 bases. Germline V gives CDR1 SGHVS, CDR2 FNYEAQ. CDR3 size: 12 residues. V lost 5 bases, J lost 4 bases, and 2 bases stayed unmatched. CDR3 loop: CASSPAGYEQYF. The CDR3 DNA reads as TGTGCCAGCAGCCCAGCGGGGTACGAGCAGTACTTC.

The DNA of the CDR3 is TGTGCTAGTGGTCTATCACCAGGGGGCGAGCAGTACTTC. Protein product: CASGLSPGGEQYF. The chain has TRBV12-5 and TRBJ2-7, with 7 nucleotides matching TRBD1. J was trimmed by 6 bases and V by 5 bases; bases with no gene match: 7. There are 13 residues in the CDR3. Germline lookup yields CDR1 LGHNT and CDR2 FRNRAP.

This chain joins TRBV5-4 and TRBJ2-1, with TRBD2 matching 7 bases. The CDR3 spans 14 residues. Germline V gives CDR1 SGHNT, CDR2 YYREEE (reference sequence). The trim removed 3 bases at V and 4 bases at J, leaving 4 bases unmatched. The DNA for the CDR3 is TGTGCCAGCAGCTCACCGGGACTATACAATGAGCAGTTCTTC. This codes for CASSSPGLYNEQFF.

CDR3 residues: CASRAGWWSYNEQFF. The CDR3 DNA sequence: TGTGCCAGCAGGGCAGGATGGTGGTCCTACAATGAGCAGTTCTTC. This chain joins TRBV5-5 and TRBJ2-1; D is ambiguous. Germline assignment: CDR1 SGHKS and CDR2 YYEKEE (reference sequence). Trimming stripped 5 bases from V and 1 base from J, with 13 bases between. There are 15 residues in the CDR3.

The chain recombines TRBV13 with TRBJ2-1; D unclear. The V and J ends lost 5 bases and 5 bases respectively, with 10 bases between them. CDR3 length: 13 amino acids. Germline CDR1 reads PRHDT; CDR2 reads FYEKMQ (reference sequence). The CDR3 sequence: CASSRDKDNEQFF. The CDR3 DNA sequence: TGTGCCAGCAGCAGAGACAAGGACAATGAGCAGTTCTTC.

This rearrangement joins TRBV29-1 to TRBJ1-2, with TRBD1 matching 9 bases. From germline, CDR1 is SQVTM and CDR2 ANQGSEA. V lost 6 bases to trimming and J lost 0 bases; unmatched junction nucleotides: 2. The CDR3 contains 13 residues. Written as DNA, the CDR3 is TGCAGCGTAACAGGGGGCTCTAACTATGGCTACACCTTC. This encodes CSVTGGSNYGYTF.

J is TRBJ2-1 and V is TRBV6-5; 9 bases are a match to TRBD1. The CDR3 sequence is 14 residues long. In germline, CDR1 is MNHEY, CDR2 SVGAGI. V lost 7 bases to trimming and J lost 5 bases; unmatched junction nucleotides: 6. CDR3 loop: CASTPGQGDNEQFF. In DNA, the CDR3 is TGTGCCAGCACTCCGGGACAGGGCGACAATGAGCAGTTCTTC.

The rearrangement uses TRBV19 and TRBJ2-5; unclear D gene. The CDR3 runs 13 residues. The germline V gene encodes CDR1 LNHDA and CDR2 SQIVND (reference sequence). V shed 4 bases and J shed 1 base, with 7 bases lying between them. For the CDR3, the DNA is TGTGCCAGTAGTAATTGGGCCCAAGAGACCCAGTACTTC. It specifies CASSNWAQETQYF.

The rearrangement joins TRBV24-1 to TRBJ2-6; D gene uncertain. The ends were cut back, 9 bases at V and 0 bases at J, with 8 bases in the middle. From germline, CDR1 is KGHDR and CDR2 SFDVKD. The CDR3 length is 14 residues. CDR3 sequence reads: CATARGSGANVLTF. CDR3 sequence (DNA): TGTGCCACCGCGAGAGGCTCTGGGGCCAACGTCCTGACTTTC.

The genes are TRBV19 and TRBJ1-5; no clear D gene. Germline V CDR1 and CDR2: LNHDA, SQIVND (reference sequence). Trimming removed 3 bases at V and 3 bases at J, with 6 bases between. The CDR3 has 13 residues. CDR3 residues: CASSIVHNQPQHF. The CDR3 DNA follows: TGTGCCAGTAGTATCGTACACAATCAGCCCCAGCATTTT.

CDR3 sequence: CASSQDPRDRGLSGANVLTF. CDR3 DNA sequence: TGCGCCAGCAGCCAAGATCCCCGGGACAGGGGGCTTTCTGGGGCCAACGTCCTGACTTTC. The V and J genes are TRBV4-3 and TRBJ2-6; TRBD1 aligns across 12 bases. Germline V CDR1 and CDR2: LGHNA, YSLEER. The ends lost 0 bases at V and 1 base at J; junction bases unmatched: 7. The CDR3 spans 20 residues.

The genes are TRBV19 and TRBJ1-1, with 9 bases aligning to TRBD1. The CDR3 spans 16 residues. V lost 4 bases, J lost 7 bases, and 13 bases stayed unmatched. The germline CDR1 and CDR2 sequences are LNHDA and SQIVND (reference sequence). The DNA for the CDR3 is TGTGCCAGTAGTAGAAACAGGGGGCGCTTGGAACGTGAAGCTTTCTTT. Protein product: CASSRNRGRLEREAFF.

The V gene is TRBV28, the J gene TRBJ1-5; 7 nucleotides match TRBD1. V dropped 5 bases and J dropped 0; count of bases not matched to a gene: 10. The CDR3 covers 17 residues. Per the germline V gene, CDR1 is MDHEN and CDR2 is SYDVKM. CDR3 protein: CASSLPGQKYSNQPQHF. CDR3 coding DNA: TGTGCCAGCAGTCTACCGGGACAGAAGTATAGCAATCAGCCCCAGCATTTT.

The rearrangement uses TRBV11-2 and TRBJ2-2; 7 nucleotides line up with TRBD1. Germline lookup yields CDR1 SGHAT and CDR2 FQNNGV. Trimming cost V 1 base and J 5 bases; bases outside gene matches: 4. The CDR3 is made up of 15 amino acids. The CDR3 region is CASSLVLRGTGELFF. CDR3 DNA: TGTGCCAGCAGCTTAGTCCTCAGGGGGACCGGGGAGCTGTTTTTT.

The V call is TRBV29-1, the J call TRBJ1-1; D is perhaps TRBD1 (5 bases). V lost 2 bases, J lost 11 bases, and 24 bases lay in between. This CDR3 is built from 15 residues. Germline V gene lookup returns CDR1 SQVTM and CDR2 ANQGSEA. CDR3 residues: CSVERAGKLGDHAFF. As DNA, the CDR3 is TGCAGCGTTGAAAGGGCAGGGAAATTGGGTGATCATGCTTTCTTT.

The rearrangement joins TRBV19 to TRBJ2-3; no definite D call. This CDR3 has 14 residues. Germline V gives CDR1 LNHDA, CDR2 SQIVND (reference sequence). The germline V and J ends were trimmed by 4 bases and 0 bases, with 8 bases remaining between them. The CDR3 DNA is TGTGCCAGTAGTACTGCGACTAGCACAGATACGCAGTATTTT. Translation gives CASSTATSTDTQYF. The whole variable domain, remainder taken from reference TRBV19 and TRBJ2-3, is DGGITQSPKYLFRKEGQNVTLSCEQNLNHDAMYWYRQDPGQGLRLIYYSQIVNDFQKGDIAEGYSVSREKKESFPLTVTSAQKNPTAFYLCASSTATSTDTQYFGPGTRLTVL.

In DNA, the CDR3 is TGTGCCAGCAGCTCCCGGACTAGCGGGAGGGCCGGGAATGAGCAGTTCTTC. It is translated as CASSSRTSGRAGNEQFF. The genes are TRBV7-2 and TRBJ2-1, with TRBD2 matching 15 bases. The V segment lost 4 bases and the J segment 7 bases; nucleotides outside the gene matches: 8. The CDR3 length is 17 residues. Germline V gene data show CDR1 as SGHTA and CDR2 as FQGNSA.

This chain links TRBV30 with TRBJ1-2; 9 nucleotides match TRBD1. Germline lookup yields CDR1 GTSNPN and CDR2 SVGIG (reference sequence). The CDR3 covers 13 residues. With V trimmed by 4 bases and J by 4 bases, 4 bases remained unmatched. CDR3 loop: CAWNRGRGYGYTF. DNA of the CDR3: TGTGCCTGGAACAGGGGGCGCGGCTATGGCTACACCTTC.

The rearrangement uses TRBV4-3 and TRBJ2-1; D gene uncertain. Trimming left V 0 bases short and J 0 bases short, with 12 bases between. The CDR3 extends over 17 amino acids. Germline values: CDR1 LGHNA, CDR2 YSLEER. CDR3 protein: CASSQDPLPSSYNEQFF. Written as DNA, the CDR3 is TGCGCCAGCAGCCAAGACCCGCTACCGAGCTCCTACAATGAGCAGTTCTTC.